This TCR beta chain derives from a study of preoperative IRX-2 immunotherapy in early breast cancer. Only in-frame clones appear in the TCRdb table, and some are missing; sequencing was by immunoSEQ multiplex PCR. The table lists around 60,000 clones, approximately 95% of them singletons. V was shortened by 10 bases and J by 5 bases, with 17 bases between the two germline ends. Germline V gene data show CDR1 as SNHLY and CDR2 as FYNNEI. The CDR3 spans 13 residues. Treatment indicated: preoperative locoregional IRX-2 cytokine immunotherapy. Preoperative locoregional IRX-2 cytokine immunotherapy was tested in the phase Ib source study.

This receptor was identified in a human donor with breast cancer. This specimen was collected from a patient treated with IRX-2 immunotherapy. The chain is built from TRBV2 and TRBJ2-5; the D gene is possibly TRBD2 (6 bases). CDR3 in amino acids: CAIKTGRRETQYF. CDR3 DNA: TGTGCCATCAAAACTGGGAGGCGGGAGACCCAGTACTTC.